This T cell receptor (beta chain) is drawn from a study of long-term antiretroviral therapy in people with HIV. Study results and caveats: Collection spanned 2004 to 2017; ART regimens may be less effective than current ones.

Post-ART PBMC samples numbered at least two per donor, and pre-ART ones at least one. On this clone itself: The antigen remains undetermined.

Runs used v3.0 of the immunoSEQ assay and were done at survey level. Libraries were prepared by immunoSEQ multiplex PCR; TCRdb keeps only in-frame clonotypes and omits some of them. This table holds 28,000 or so clones, approximately 90% found once. CDR3 length: 22 amino acids. Trimming left V 9 bases short and J 0 bases short, with 39 bases between. The input for sequencing was unsorted PBMCs, taken 0.5 years after starting antiretroviral therapy. The chain recombines TRBV23-1 with TRBJ2-7; D possibly corresponds to TRBD1 (6 bases). TRBV23-1 is an open reading frame whose function is uncertain. The TCR comes from a woman aged 18-30 years with HIV. CDR3 DNA sequence: TGCGCCAGTCTCAGGGGTGGTGATGGGGGTATAGCACACGGCTCCTTCTCCTACGAGCAGTACTTC. It translates to CASLRGGDGGIAHGSFSYEQYF.